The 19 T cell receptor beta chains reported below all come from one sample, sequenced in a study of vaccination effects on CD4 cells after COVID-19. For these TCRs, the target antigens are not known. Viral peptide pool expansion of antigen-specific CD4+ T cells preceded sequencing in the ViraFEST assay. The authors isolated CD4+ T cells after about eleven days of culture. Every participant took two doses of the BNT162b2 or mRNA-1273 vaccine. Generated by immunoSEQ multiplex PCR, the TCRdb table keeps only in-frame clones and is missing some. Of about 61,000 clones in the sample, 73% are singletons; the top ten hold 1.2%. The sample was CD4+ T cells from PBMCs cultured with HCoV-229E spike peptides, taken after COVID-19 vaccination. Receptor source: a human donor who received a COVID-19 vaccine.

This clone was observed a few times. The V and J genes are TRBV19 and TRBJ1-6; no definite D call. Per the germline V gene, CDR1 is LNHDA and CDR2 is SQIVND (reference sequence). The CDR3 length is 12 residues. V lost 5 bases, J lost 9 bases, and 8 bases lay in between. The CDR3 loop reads CASSHRVSPLHF. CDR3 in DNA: TGTGCCAGTAGTCATAGGGTTTCACCCCTCCACTTT.

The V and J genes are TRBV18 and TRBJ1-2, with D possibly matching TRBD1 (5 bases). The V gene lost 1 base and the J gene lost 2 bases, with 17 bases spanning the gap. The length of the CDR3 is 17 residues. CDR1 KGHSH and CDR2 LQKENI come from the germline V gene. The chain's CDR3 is CASSPQSTRGFNYGYTF. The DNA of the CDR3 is TGTGCCAGCTCACCACAGAGTACGAGGGGATTCAACTATGGCTACACCTTC.

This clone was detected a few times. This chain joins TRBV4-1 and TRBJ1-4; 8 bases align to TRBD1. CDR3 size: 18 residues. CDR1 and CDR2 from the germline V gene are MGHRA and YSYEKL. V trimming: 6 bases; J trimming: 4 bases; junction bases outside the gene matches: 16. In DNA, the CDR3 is TGCGCCAGCAGTCCCCAAGTTGTAGACAGGGGAGGTAATGAAAAACTGTTTTTT. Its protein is CASSPQVVDRGGNEKLFF.

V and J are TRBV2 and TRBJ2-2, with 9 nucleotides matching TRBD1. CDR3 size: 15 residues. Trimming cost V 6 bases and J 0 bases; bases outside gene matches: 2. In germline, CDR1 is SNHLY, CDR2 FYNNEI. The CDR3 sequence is CASRRTGANTGELFF. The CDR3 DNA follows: TGTGCCAGCAGGAGGACAGGGGCGAACACCGGGGAGCTGTTTTTT.

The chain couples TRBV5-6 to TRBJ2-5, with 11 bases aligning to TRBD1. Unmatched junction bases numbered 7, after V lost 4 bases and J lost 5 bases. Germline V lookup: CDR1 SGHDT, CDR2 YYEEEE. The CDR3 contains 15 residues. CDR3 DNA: TGTGCCAGCAGCCCCGGACAGGGGGCGAGGGAGACCCAGTACTTC. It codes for CASSPGQGARETQYF.

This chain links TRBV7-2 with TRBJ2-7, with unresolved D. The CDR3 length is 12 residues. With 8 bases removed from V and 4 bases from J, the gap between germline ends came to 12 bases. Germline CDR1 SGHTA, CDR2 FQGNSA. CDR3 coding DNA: TGTGCCAGCGGAGAGACCGGATACGAGCAGTACGTC. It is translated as CASGETGYEQYV.

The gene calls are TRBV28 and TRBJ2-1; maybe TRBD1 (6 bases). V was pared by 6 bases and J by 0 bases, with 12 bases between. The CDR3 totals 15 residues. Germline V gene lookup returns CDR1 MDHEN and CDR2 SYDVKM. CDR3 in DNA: TGTGCCAGCAGCGATGACAGGAGCTCCTACAATGAGCAGTTCTTC. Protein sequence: CASSDDRSSYNEQFF.

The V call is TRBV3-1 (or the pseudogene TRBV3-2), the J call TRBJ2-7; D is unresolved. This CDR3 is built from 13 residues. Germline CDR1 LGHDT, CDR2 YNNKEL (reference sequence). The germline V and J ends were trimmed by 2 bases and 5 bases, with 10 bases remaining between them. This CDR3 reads CASSQRPWDEQYV. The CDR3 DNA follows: TGTGCCAGCAGCCAAAGACCATGGGACGAGCAGTACGTC.

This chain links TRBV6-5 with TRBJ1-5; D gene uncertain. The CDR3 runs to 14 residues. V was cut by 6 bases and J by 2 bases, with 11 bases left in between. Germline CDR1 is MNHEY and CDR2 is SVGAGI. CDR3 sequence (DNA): TGTGCCAGCAGCCCCGCCCCCGGCAATCAGCCCCAGCATTTT. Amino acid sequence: CASSPAPGNQPQHF.

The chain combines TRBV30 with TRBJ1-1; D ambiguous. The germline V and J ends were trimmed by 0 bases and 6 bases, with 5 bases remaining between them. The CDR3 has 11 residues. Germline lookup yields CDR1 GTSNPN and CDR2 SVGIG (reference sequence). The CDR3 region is CAWSVVSEAFF. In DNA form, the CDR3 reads TGTGCCTGGAGTGTAGTCTCTGAAGCTTTCTTT.

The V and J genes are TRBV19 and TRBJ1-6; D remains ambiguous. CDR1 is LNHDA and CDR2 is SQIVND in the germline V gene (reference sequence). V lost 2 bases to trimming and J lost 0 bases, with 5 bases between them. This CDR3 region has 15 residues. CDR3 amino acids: CASSIWSSYNSPLHF. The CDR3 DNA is TGTGCCAGTAGTATATGGAGCTCCTATAATTCACCCCTCCACTTT. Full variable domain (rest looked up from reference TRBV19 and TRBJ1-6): DGGITQSPKYLFRKEGQNVTLSCEQNLNHDAMYWYRQDPGQGLRLIYYSQIVNDFQKGDIAEGYSVSREKKESFPLTVTSAQKNPTAFYLCASSIWSSYNSPLHFGNGTRLTVT.

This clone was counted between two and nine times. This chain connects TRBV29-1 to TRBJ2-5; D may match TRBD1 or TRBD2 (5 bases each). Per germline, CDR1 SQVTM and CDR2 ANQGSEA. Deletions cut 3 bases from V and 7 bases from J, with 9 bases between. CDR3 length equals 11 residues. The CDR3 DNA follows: TGCAGCGTTGAGAGGGACGGGACCCAGTACTTC. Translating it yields CSVERDGTQYF.

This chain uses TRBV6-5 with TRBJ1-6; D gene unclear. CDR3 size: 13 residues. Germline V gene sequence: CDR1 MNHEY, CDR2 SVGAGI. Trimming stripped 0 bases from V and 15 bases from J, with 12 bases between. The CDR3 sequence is CASSYSRAAFLHF. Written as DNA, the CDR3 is TGTGCCAGCAGTTACTCACGGGCTGCTTTCCTCCACTTT.

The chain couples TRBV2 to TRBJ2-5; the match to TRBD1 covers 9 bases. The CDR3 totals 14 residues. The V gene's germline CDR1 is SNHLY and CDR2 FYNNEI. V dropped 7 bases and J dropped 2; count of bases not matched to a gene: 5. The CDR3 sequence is CASTGQGGQETQYF. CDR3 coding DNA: TGTGCCAGCACGGGACAGGGTGGGCAAGAGACCCAGTACTTC.

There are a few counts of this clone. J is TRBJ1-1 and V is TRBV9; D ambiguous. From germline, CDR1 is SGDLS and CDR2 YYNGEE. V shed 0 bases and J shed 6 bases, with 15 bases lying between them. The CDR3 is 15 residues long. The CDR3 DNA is TGTGCCAGCAGCGTAGTACCGCTAGGAGATCCTGAAGCTTTCTTT. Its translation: CASSVVPLGDPEAFF.

The CDR3 bases are TGTGCCAGTAGTGTCCGGGACAGGGAATATGGCTACACCTTC. As protein: CASSVRDREYGYTF. V usage is TRBV19 and J usage is TRBJ1-2, with 9 bases lining up with TRBD1. In germline, CDR1 is LNHDA, CDR2 SQIVND (reference sequence). The CDR3 loop spans 14 amino acids. V lost 5 bases to trimming and J lost 5 bases; unmatched junction nucleotides: 6. Full variable domain (rest looked up from reference TRBV19 and TRBJ1-2): DGGITQSPKYLFRKEGQNVTLSCEQNLNHDAMYWYRQDPGQGLRLIYYSQIVNDFQKGDIAEGYSVSREKKESFPLTVTSAQKNPTAFYLCASSVRDREYGYTFGSGTRLTVV.

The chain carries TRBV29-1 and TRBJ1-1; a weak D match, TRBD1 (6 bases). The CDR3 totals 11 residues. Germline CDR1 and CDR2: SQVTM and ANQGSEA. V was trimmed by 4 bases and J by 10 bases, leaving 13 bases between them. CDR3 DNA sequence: TGCAGCGTTGGTTCAGGGGTAAGAGCTTTCTTT. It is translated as CSVGSGVRAFF.

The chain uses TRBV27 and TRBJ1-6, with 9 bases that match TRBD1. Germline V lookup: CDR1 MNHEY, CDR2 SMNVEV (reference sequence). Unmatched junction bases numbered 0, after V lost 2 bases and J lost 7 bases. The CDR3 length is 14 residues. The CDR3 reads CASSLTGGNSPLHF. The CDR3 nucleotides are TGTGCCAGCAGTTTAACAGGGGGCAATTCACCCCTCCACTTT.

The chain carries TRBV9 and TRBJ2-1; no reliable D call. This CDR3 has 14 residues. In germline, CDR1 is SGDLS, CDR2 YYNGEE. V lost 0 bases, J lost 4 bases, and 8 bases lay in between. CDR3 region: CASSVATSYNEQFF. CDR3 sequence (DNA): TGTGCCAGCAGCGTAGCGACCTCGTACAATGAGCAGTTCTTC.